This T cell receptor (beta chain) comes out of a study of cytomegalovirus exposure and HLA in healthy donors. This PCR relied on a set of 60 Vbeta primers and 13 Jbeta primers. Repertoires were generated with immunoSEQ multiplex PCR, while TCRdb's copy carries only in-frame clones and drops some. The sample carries around 170,000 clones, roughly 70% recorded once. Study-wide findings and caveats: The authors enumerated some 170 TCR beta chains as linked to cytomegalovirus. Later analysis demonstrated an association between a missense DCLRE1C variant and TCR beta V- and J-gene trimming. Reportedly, HLA-A and HLA-B alleles of most subjects were accurately predicted from TCR beta. The study carried out a later analysis of TCR beta sequences. It associated approximately 17,000 of them with specific HLA alleles at a false discovery rate of 0.05.

Only a few counts were recorded for this clone. The antigen is undetermined. Deletions cut 1 base from V and 3 bases from J, with 10 bases between. The CDR3 covers 16 residues. The germline V gene encodes CDR1 SGHAT and CDR2 FQNNGV. The gene calls are TRBV11-2 and TRBJ1-6, with a tentative D call TRBD1 (6 bases). The sequenced sample consisted of PBMCs. This sequence originates from a girl under 18 in good health and CMV-seronegative. In nucleotides, the CDR3 is TGTGCCAGCAGCTTAGGGGGGCTCAGCTATAATTCACCCCTCCACTTT. As protein: CASSLGGLSYNSPLHF. The whole variable domain, remainder taken from reference TRBV11-2 and TRBJ1-6, is EAGVAQSPRYKIIEKRQSVAFWCNPISGHATLYWYQQILGQGPKLLIQFQNNGVVDDSQLPKDRFSAERLKGVDSTLKIQPAKLEDSAVYLCASSLGGLSYNSPLHFGNGTRLTVT.